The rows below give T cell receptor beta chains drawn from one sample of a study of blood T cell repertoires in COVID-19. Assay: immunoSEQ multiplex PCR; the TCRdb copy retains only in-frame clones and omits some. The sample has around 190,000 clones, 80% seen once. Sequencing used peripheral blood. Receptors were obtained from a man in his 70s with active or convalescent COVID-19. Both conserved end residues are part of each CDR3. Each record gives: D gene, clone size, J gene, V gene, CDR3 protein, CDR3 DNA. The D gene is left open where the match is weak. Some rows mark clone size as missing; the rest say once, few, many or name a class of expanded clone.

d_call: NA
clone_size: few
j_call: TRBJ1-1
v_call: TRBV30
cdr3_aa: CAWQQDLHTEAFF
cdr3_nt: TGTGCCTGGCAACAGGATTTGCACACTGAAGCTTTCTTT

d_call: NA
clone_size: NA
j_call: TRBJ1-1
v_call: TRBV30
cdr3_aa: CAWILGGGRAFF
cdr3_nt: TGTGCCTGGATCCTTGGCGGAGGGAGGGCTTTCTTT

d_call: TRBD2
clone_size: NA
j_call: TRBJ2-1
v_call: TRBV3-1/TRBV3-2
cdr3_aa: CASSQDRGLAEFF
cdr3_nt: TGTGCCAGCAGCCAAGATAGAGGGCTAGCGGAGTTCTTC

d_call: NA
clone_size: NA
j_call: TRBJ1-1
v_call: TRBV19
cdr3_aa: CASSIVRGETEAFF
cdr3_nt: TGTGCCAGTAGTATAGTCAGGGGAGAGACTGAAGCTTTCTTT

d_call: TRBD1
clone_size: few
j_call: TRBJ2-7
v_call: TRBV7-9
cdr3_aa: CASSSNRDREQYF
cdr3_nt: TGTGCCAGCAGCTCGAACCGGGACAGAGAGCAGTACTTC

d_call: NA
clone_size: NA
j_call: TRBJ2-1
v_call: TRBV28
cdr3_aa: CASSINYNEQFF
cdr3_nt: TGTGCCAGCAGTATCAACTACAATGAGCAGTTCTTC

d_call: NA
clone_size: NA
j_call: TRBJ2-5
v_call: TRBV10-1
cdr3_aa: CASSESGGAKETQYF
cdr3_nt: TGCGCCAGCAGTGAGTCTGGCGGGGCTAAAGAGACCCAGTACTTC

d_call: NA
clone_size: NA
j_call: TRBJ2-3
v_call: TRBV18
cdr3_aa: CASSDTGLNTQYF
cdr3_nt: TGTGCCAGCTCAGATACAGGCCTAAATACGCAGTATTTT

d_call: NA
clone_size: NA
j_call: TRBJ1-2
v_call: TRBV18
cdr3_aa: CASSPGGSGYTF
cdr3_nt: TGTGCCAGCTCACCGGGGGGGTCTGGCTACACCTTC

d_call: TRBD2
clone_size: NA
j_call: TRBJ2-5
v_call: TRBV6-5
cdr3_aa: CASRRLAGDRETQYF
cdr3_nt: TGTGCCAGCAGAAGACTAGCGGGAGACAGAGAGACCCAGTACTTC

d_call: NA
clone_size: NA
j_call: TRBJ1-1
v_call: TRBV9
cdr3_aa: CASSGRGTGNTEAFF
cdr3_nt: TGTGCCAGCAGCGGAAGAGGAACGGGGAACACTGAAGCTTTCTTT

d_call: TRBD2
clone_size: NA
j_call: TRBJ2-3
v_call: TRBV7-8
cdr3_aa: CASSLFGLAGRTDTQYF
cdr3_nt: TGTGCCAGCAGCTTATTCGGACTAGCGGGCCGCACAGATACGCAGTATTTT

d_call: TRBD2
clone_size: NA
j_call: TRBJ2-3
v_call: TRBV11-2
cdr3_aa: CASSPSGLTDTQYF
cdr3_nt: TGTGCCAGCAGCCCTAGCGGCCTCACAGATACGCAGTATTTT